These 31 T cell receptor beta chains came from one sample sequenced in a study of T cells after yellow fever vaccination. One entry per CDR3 protein, called by TCRdb with MiXCR from the 5' RACE reads. This sample has roughly 400,000 distinct CDR3 sequences, with 18% found just once. The specimen comprised PBMCs, sampled before the yellow fever booster vaccination. These receptors were obtained from a young man who received the YFV17D yellow fever vaccine.

This clonotype has a handful of counts. The chain uses TRBV4-3 and TRBJ2-5; D gene ambiguous. This CDR3 region has 12 residues. The ends were cut back, 1 base at V and 6 bases at J, with 6 bases in the middle. The germline V gene has CDR1 LGHNA and CDR2 YSLEER. CDR3 protein: CASSQAGKTQYF. As DNA, the CDR3 is TGCGCCAGCAGCCAAGCTGGGAAGACCCAGTACTTC.

The J gene is TRBJ2-3, the V gene TRBV4-3, with D possibly TRBD1 on 7 matching bases. V was pared by 0 bases and J by 12 bases, with 13 bases between. The CDR3 is made up of 13 amino acids. Germline-derived CDR1 and CDR2 are LGHNA and YSLEER. DNA for the CDR3: TGCGCCAGCAGCCAAGATTTCCAGGGGGGCCAGTATTTT. The encoded protein is CASSQDFQGGQYF.

The chain employs TRBV10-3 and TRBJ2-3, with D possibly matching TRBD2 (5 bases). The CDR3 is 15 amino acids. V was clipped by 2 bases and J by 5 bases, with 14 bases between them. Germline CDR1 ENHRY, CDR2 SYGVKD. CDR3 coding DNA: TGTGCCATCAGTGAGCGGGGTACCGCAGGAGATACGCAGTATTTT. Translation: CAISERGTAGDTQYF.

This clonotype showed up just a few times. The rearrangement joins TRBV9 to TRBJ2-7, with D possibly being TRBD1 or TRBD2 (5 bases each). This CDR3 region has 15 residues. Germline CDR1 SGDLS, CDR2 YYNGEE. V gave up 3 bases and J gave up 5 bases, with 18 bases separating them. DNA of the CDR3: TGTGCCAGCAGCGCAGACCCCTGGGGGTCTGACGAGCAGTACTTC. Protein product: CASSADPWGSDEQYF.

This clonotype was detected a few times. V gene TRBV11-2 combines with J gene TRBJ2-1; 8 nucleotides line up with TRBD1. With 2 bases clipped from V and 8 bases from J, the junction kept 5 bases outside the gene matches. Germline assignment: CDR1 SGHAT and CDR2 FQNNGV. This CDR3 is built from 14 residues. For the CDR3, the DNA is TGTGCCAGCAGCTTACATGACAGGGGCGATGAGCAGTTCTTC. Protein: CASSLHDRGDEQFF.

This clonotype was counted at least ten times. The chain employs TRBV5-1 and TRBJ1-2, with D perhaps TRBD1 (5 bases). Trimming took 1 base from V and 4 from J, leaving 8 bases between them. The CDR3 extends over 13 amino acids. From germline, CDR1 is SGHRS and CDR2 YFSETQ. The CDR3 nucleotides are TGCGCCAGCAGCTTGACCACAGGCTATGGCTACACCTTC. This encodes CASSLTTGYGYTF.

The rearrangement joins TRBV6-1 to TRBJ2-3; no firm D call. The CDR3 spans 17 residues. Germline lookup yields CDR1 MNHNS and CDR2 SASEGT. Trimming took 6 bases from V and 0 from J, leaving 19 bases between them. Here the CDR3 reads CASSINLMSASTDTQYF. Written as DNA, the CDR3 is TGTGCCAGCAGCATCAACCTCATGTCCGCTAGCACAGATACGCAGTATTTT.

A remark on this clonotype: The junction does not match germline at one end; this may be a read error. The genes are TRBV10-2 and TRBJ2-2; no firm D call. Germline CDR1 WSHSY, CDR2 SAAADI. The CDR3 length is 14 residues. This chain's CDR3 is CASCEMAFTGELFF. DNA for the CDR3: TGCGCCAGCTGTGAGATGGCCTTCACCGGGGAGCTGTTTTTT.

The chain has TRBV7-2 and TRBJ2-5, with a tentative D call TRBD2 (6 bases). The CDR3 is 14 amino acids. The germline V and J ends were trimmed by 8 bases and 4 bases, with 17 bases remaining between them. In germline, CDR1 is SGHTA, CDR2 FQGNSA. The CDR3: CASQVGRGGETQYF. The CDR3 DNA reads TGTGCCAGCCAGGTCGGTAGGGGAGGAGAGACCCAGTACTTC.

The chain is built from TRBV7-8 and TRBJ2-5, with D possibly being TRBD2 (5 bases). The CDR3 sequence is 17 residues long. Trimming took 6 bases from V and 9 from J, leaving 29 bases between them. CDR1 SGHVS and CDR2 FQNEAQ come from the germline V gene. CDR3 in amino acids: CASSSAPAGRRVKAQYF. Written as DNA, the CDR3 is TGTGCCAGCAGTTCGGCCCCGGCGGGTAGGCGGGTTAAGGCCCAGTACTTC.

This chain joins TRBV11-3 and TRBJ1-1; weak D call: TRBD1 (5 bases). This CDR3 is built from 13 residues. Between the trimmed V and J ends, which lost 5 bases and 4 bases, there was a span of 11 bases. Germline CDR1 reads SGHNT; CDR2 reads YENEEA. CDR3 amino acids: CASSRSGGTEAFF. CDR3 nucleotides: TGTGCCAGCAGCCGTTCTGGGGGCACTGAAGCTTTCTTT.

The J gene is TRBJ2-7, the V gene TRBV7-6; D not certain. The CDR3 runs to 16 residues. The germline V and J ends were trimmed by 5 bases and 0 bases, with 17 bases remaining between them. Germline values: CDR1 SGHVS, CDR2 FNYEAQ. CDR3 coding DNA: TGTGCCAGCAGCCATAGCCGTGGCCGCTCCTCCTACGAGCAGTACTTC. Its translation: CASSHSRGRSSYEQYF.

There are a few counts of this clonotype. V gene TRBV12-3 or TRBV12-4 combines with J gene TRBJ2-5; TRBD2 matches at 14 bases. V shed 7 bases and J 1 base; nucleotides not matched to a gene: 5. The CDR3 runs 16 residues. In DNA, the CDR3 is TGTGCCAGCAATAAGGGACTAGCGGGGGCCCAAGAGACCCAGTACTTC. The encoded protein is CASNKGLAGAQETQYF.

This clonotype was recorded a few times. The chain uses TRBV5-1 and TRBJ1-2; 11 bases match TRBD1. CDR3 length equals 14 residues. J was trimmed by 4 bases and V by 3 bases; bases with no gene match: 2. Germline loops: CDR1 SGHRS, CDR2 YFSETQ. The CDR3 loop reads CASSSGTGGYGYTF. The CDR3 coding sequence is TGCGCCAGCAGCTCCGGGACAGGGGGCTATGGCTACACCTTC.

V is TRBV4-3 and J is TRBJ2-1; 7 bases align to TRBD2. CDR1 and CDR2 from the germline V gene are LGHNA and YSLEER. Trimming took 0 bases from V and 0 from J; bases not matched to a gene: 5. The CDR3 consists of 17 residues. CDR3: CASSQDLGGSSYNEQFF. CDR3 in DNA: TGCGCCAGCAGCCAAGATTTGGGCGGGAGCTCCTACAATGAGCAGTTCTTC.

This clonotype has a single count. This rearrangement joins TRBV11-2 to TRBJ1-5; TRBD1 is a possible D gene (5 bases). The CDR3 contains 15 residues. V lost 5 bases and J 4 bases, leaving 15 bases between the germline ends. The V gene's germline CDR1 is SGHAT and CDR2 FQNNGV. The CDR3 sequence is CASSPQGRENQPQHF. CDR3 coding DNA: TGTGCCAGCAGCCCCCAGGGTCGAGAGAATCAGCCCCAGCATTTT. Full variable domain (missing parts from reference TRBV11-2 and TRBJ1-5): EAGVAQSPRYKIIEKRQSVAFWCNPISGHATLYWYQQILGQGPKLLIQFQNNGVVDDSQLPKDRFSAERLKGVDSTLKIQPAKLEDSAVYLCASSPQGRENQPQHFGDGTRLSIL.

The rearrangement joins TRBV11-2 to TRBJ2-2, with 9 bases fitting TRBD1. Germline V gene sequence: CDR1 SGHAT, CDR2 FQNNGV. The V segment lost 1 base and the J segment 6 bases; nucleotides outside the gene matches: 6. The CDR3 runs 16 residues. The CDR3 sequence is CASSLAGTGSAGELFF. CDR3 DNA sequence: TGTGCCAGCAGCTTAGCCGGGACAGGGTCAGCCGGGGAGCTGTTTTTT.

The chain has TRBV18 and TRBJ2-7; D is uncertain. CDR3 length: 13 residues. The germline V gene has CDR1 KGHSH and CDR2 LQKENI. Trimming stripped 2 bases from V and 6 bases from J, with 11 bases between. The CDR3 loop reads CASSPVERSEQYF. DNA for the CDR3: TGTGCCAGCTCACCAGTTGAACGGTCCGAGCAGTACTTC.

This clonotype was counted ten times or more. The chain links TRBV7-3 to TRBJ1-1, with D possibly being TRBD1 (5 bases). The CDR3 spans 12 residues. Trimming removed 5 bases at V and 9 bases at J, with 13 bases between. Looked up from germline, CDR1 is SGHTA and CDR2 is FQGTGA. In DNA form, the CDR3 reads TGTGCCAGCAGCACGGGGCCAGGGCAAGCTTTCTTT. Amino acids: CASSTGPGQAFF.

This clonotype came up a few times. The gene calls are TRBV27 and TRBJ1-1; a possible D gene is TRBD1 (5 bases). The V gene lost 5 bases and the J gene lost 0 bases, with 10 bases spanning the gap. This CDR3 is 14 amino acids long. Germline assignment: CDR1 MNHEY and CDR2 SMNVEV (reference sequence). The CDR3 nucleotides are TGTGCCAGCAGTCACGGGGCGATGAACACTGAAGCTTTCTTT. It encodes CASSHGAMNTEAFF.

The rearrangement joins TRBV5-1 to TRBJ2-3; TRBD1 matches 10 bases. From germline, CDR1 is SGHRS and CDR2 YFSETQ. CDR3 length: 16 amino acids. The V segment lost 2 bases and the J segment 6 bases; nucleotides outside the gene matches: 9. The CDR3 spells CASSFRTGGPTDTQYF. Here the CDR3 DNA reads TGCGCCAGCAGCTTCCGGACAGGGGGTCCAACGGATACGCAGTATTTT.

This clonotype has more than one count but fewer than ten. This chain uses TRBV5-6 with TRBJ2-4; no clear D gene. Trimming took 4 bases from V and 0 from J, leaving 11 bases between them. Germline values: CDR1 SGHDT, CDR2 YYEEEE. There are 15 residues in the CDR3. The CDR3 here is CASSPWRLAKNIQYF. CDR3 DNA sequence: TGTGCCAGCAGCCCCTGGAGACTAGCCAAAAACATTCAGTACTTC.

V is TRBV18 and J is TRBJ2-5; D uncertain. The V end lost 6 bases, the J end lost 5 bases, and 13 bases lay between the germline ends. Germline V lookup: CDR1 KGHSH, CDR2 LQKENI. This CDR3 comprises 13 residues. In nucleotides, the CDR3 is TGTGCCAGCTCCCCTGACCTGTTGGAGACCCAGTACTTC. It translates to CASSPDLLETQYF.

This clonotype was found a few times. The gene calls are TRBV5-5 and TRBJ2-3; 11 bases match TRBD2. CDR3 size: 14 residues. V lost 7 bases, J lost 5 bases, and 6 bases stayed unmatched. Per germline, CDR1 SGHKS and CDR2 YYEKEE (reference sequence). CDR3 in amino acids: CASLNSGGGDTQYF. In nucleotides, the CDR3 is TGTGCCAGCTTAAATAGCGGGGGGGGAGATACGCAGTATTTT.

This clonotype appeared a few times. The genes are TRBV20-1 and TRBJ1-5, with no clear D. The length of the CDR3 is 14 residues. CDR1 is DFQATT and CDR2 is SNEGSKA in the germline V gene (reference sequence). Trimming stripped 4 bases from V and 1 base from J, with 11 bases between. The CDR3 region has the DNA TGCAGTGCTACTGGGCCGATGAGCAATCAGCCCCAGCATTTT. This codes for CSATGPMSNQPQHF.

The V and J genes are TRBV4-1 and TRBJ2-3; 10 nucleotides align to TRBD2. This CDR3 region has 17 residues. Germline V CDR1 and CDR2: MGHRA, YSYEKL. Trimming at V came to 0 bases and at J to 5 bases, leaving 8 bases not matched to a gene. The CDR3 region is CASSQEAPSGGLDTQYF. CDR3 bases: TGCGCCAGCAGCCAAGAAGCTCCTAGCGGGGGCTTAGATACGCAGTATTTT.

This clonotype appeared once. V is TRBV5-1 and J is TRBJ2-7; 10 bases agree with TRBD1. The CDR3 is 15 residues long. Per the germline V gene, CDR1 is SGHRS and CDR2 is YFSETQ. Trimming removed 4 bases from V and 4 bases from J; junction bases left unmatched: 8. CDR3 loop: CASSQPTGGSYEQYF. Written as DNA, the CDR3 is TGCGCCAGCAGCCAACCGACAGGGGGCTCTTACGAGCAGTACTTC.

This chain joins TRBV15 and TRBJ2-5, with D perhaps TRBD2 (6 bases). The CDR3 length is 14 residues. Trimming cost V 6 bases and J 5 bases, with 16 bases left between them. Germline CDR1 LNHNV, CDR2 YYDKDF (reference sequence). In DNA, the CDR3 is TGTGCCACCAGGGACGGGACTTACCGGGAGACCCAGTACTTC. It yields the protein CATRDGTYRETQYF.

This clonotype was counted only a few times. This chain uses TRBV7-2 with TRBJ2-7, with no clear D. Trimming removed 3 bases from V and 3 bases from J, with 9 bases in between. CDR3 size: 13 residues. In germline, CDR1 is SGHTA, CDR2 FQGNSA. The CDR3 loop reads CASSLVAVYEQYF. The CDR3 region has the DNA TGTGCCAGCAGCTTGGTGGCGGTCTACGAGCAGTACTTC.

The rearrangement links TRBV3-1 to TRBJ2-2, with D perhaps matching TRBD2 (5 bases). With 4 bases removed from V and 3 bases from J, the gap between germline ends came to 18 bases. CDR1 is LGHDT and CDR2 is YNNKEL in the germline V gene (reference sequence). CDR3 length equals 17 residues. The CDR3 here is CASSRSRGSFYTGELFF. In DNA, the CDR3 is TGTGCCAGCAGCCGCTCGCGAGGGTCCTTCTACACCGGGGAGCTGTTTTTT.

V and J are TRBV5-5 and TRBJ1-5; D is ambiguous. Trimming stripped 0 bases from V and 0 bases from J, with 13 bases between. The CDR3 runs 17 residues. CDR1 and CDR2 (germline): SGHKS, YYEKEE (reference sequence). CDR3: CASSLGLTARSNQPQHF. DNA of the CDR3: TGTGCCAGCAGCTTGGGGCTGACCGCTCGTAGCAATCAGCCCCAGCATTTT.